What follows are 5 T cell receptor beta chains derived from one specimen sequenced in a study of shared clonotypes between healthy human individuals. Sequenced by immunoSEQ multiplex PCR; TCRdb stores in-frame clones only, minus some. The sample consists of around 2,000,000 clones, just under 95% of them appearing once. Only CD45RO-negative cells positively selected for CCR7 counted as naive CD8 cells, so terminally differentiated effector memory CD45RA+ cells were excluded. The sequenced material came from naive CD8+ T cells sorted from blood. The receptors come from a man aged 18 to 29 in good health.

This rearrangement joins TRBV9 to TRBJ2-2; D may be TRBD1 (6 bases). Trimming left V 2 bases short and J 6 bases short, with 11 bases between. The germline V gene encodes CDR1 SGDLS and CDR2 YYNGEE. The CDR3 runs to 14 residues. The CDR3 nucleotides are TGTGCCAGCAGCGTGTTACAGGGTCCCGGGGAGCTGTTTTTT. It translates to CASSVLQGPGELFF. Combining the CDR3 with reference TRBV9 and TRBJ2-2 gives the whole variable domain DSGVTQTPKHLITATGQRVTLRCSPRSGDLSVYWYQQSLDQGLQFLIQYYNGEERAKGNILERFSAQQFPDLHSELNLSSLELGDSALYFCASSVLQGPGELFFGEGSRLTVL.

This clone was counted once. The chain joins TRBV15 to TRBJ2-7; no reliable D call. The CDR3 spans 15 residues. Germline CDR1 LNHNV, CDR2 YYDKDF (reference sequence). The V end was cut by 7 bases, the J end by 2 bases, with 18 bases between. The CDR3 protein is CATTDPLGSPYEQYF. The DNA for the CDR3 is TGTGCCACCACCGACCCGTTAGGCAGTCCCTACGAGCAGTACTTC.

This chain uses TRBV5-4 with TRBJ1-3, with D possibly matching TRBD1 (5 bases). Trimming took 0 bases from V and 0 from J, leaving 10 bases between them. The germline V gene encodes CDR1 SGHNT and CDR2 YYREEE (reference sequence). The CDR3 extends over 16 amino acids. This chain's CDR3 is CASSLGGDLSGNTIYF. For the CDR3, the DNA is TGTGCCAGCAGCTTGGGTGGGGACCTCTCTGGAAACACCATATATTTT.

The chain recombines TRBV5-1 with TRBJ2-7; D perhaps matches TRBD1 (5 bases). The CDR3 has 13 amino acids. CDR1 and CDR2 (germline): SGHRS, YFSETQ. V shed 2 bases and J shed 4 bases, with 10 bases lying between them. CDR3 amino acids: CASSLRGEYEQYF. The CDR3 DNA reads as TGCGCCAGCAGCTTAAGGGGCGAATACGAGCAGTACTTC.

This chain joins TRBV2 and TRBJ2-2; no firm D call. Germline V gives CDR1 SNHLY, CDR2 FYNNEI. The CDR3 runs 13 residues. Trimming removed 4 bases from V and 1 base from J, with 4 bases in between. The CDR3 protein is CASSVGNTGELFF. The CDR3 bases are TGTGCCAGCAGTGTGGGGAACACCGGGGAGCTGTTTTTT. Looking up the rest from reference TRBV2 and TRBJ2-2 gives the full variable domain: EPEVTQTPSHQVTQMGQEVILRCVPISNHLYFYWYRQILGQKVEFLVSFYNNEISEKSEIFDDQFSVERPDGSNFTLKIRSTKLEDSAMYFCASSVGNTGELFFGEGSRLTVL.